The 15 T cell receptor beta chains below were found in one sample sequenced in a study of blood T cell repertoires in COVID-19 (dated by TCRdb to about 2020). Libraries came from the immunoSEQ multiplex PCR assay. TCRdb stores this immuneACCESS table with in-frame sequences only. Part of the clones is absent; in the studies checked, under half of the shortfall reflects unresolved V genes, and no reason is known for the rest. Across this sample there are about 200,000 clones, with less than 90% seen only once. The ten largest clonotypes hold under 4% of the sample. The sample consisted of PBMCs or T cells enriched from blood (not recorded which). These TCRs come from a woman in her 30s who had been exposed to COVID-19.

This chain uses TRBV19 with TRBJ1-4; 7 bases line up with TRBD1. This CDR3 has 12 residues. The V segment lost 3 bases and the J segment 13 bases; nucleotides outside the gene matches: 5. The V gene's germline CDR1 is LNHDA and CDR2 SQIVND (reference sequence). The CDR3 coding sequence is TGTGCCAGTAGTATTATAGGGGGCCGACTGTTTTTT. Translation gives CASSIIGGRLFF.

The rearrangement joins TRBV6-2 or TRBV6-3 to TRBJ2-3, with a possible D match to TRBD1 (6 bases). Between the trimmed V and J ends, which lost 5 bases and 4 bases, there was a span of 19 bases. CDR3 length: 16 amino acids. Germline V gene lookup returns CDR1 MNHEY and CDR2 SVGEGT. CDR3 loop: CASSSTQGLRPDTQYF. In DNA, the CDR3 is TGTGCCAGCAGTAGCACACAGGGTCTTCGGCCAGATACGCAGTATTTT.

As for this clone: The junction shows a germline mismatch at one end, possibly a read error. DNA for the CDR3: TGTGCCAGTAGCATAGACAGGGAACAGCCCCAGCATTTT. It translates to CASSIDREQPQHF. The rearrangement links TRBV19 to TRBJ1-5, with 7 bases identical to TRBD1. The germline V gene encodes CDR1 LNHDA and CDR2 SQIVND (reference sequence). The CDR3 runs to 13 residues.

The J gene is TRBJ2-1, the V gene TRBV9, with 9 bases aligning to TRBD2. With 3 bases clipped from V and 3 bases from J, the junction kept 4 bases outside the gene matches. CDR3 size: 15 residues. In germline, CDR1 is SGDLS, CDR2 YYNGEE. CDR3: CASSAGTSNYNEQFF. DNA of the CDR3: TGTGCCAGCAGCGCCGGGACTAGCAACTACAATGAGCAGTTCTTC.

The chain links TRBV7-8 to TRBJ1-5, with 7 bases that match TRBD1. Trimming removed 4 bases from V and 1 base from J; junction bases left unmatched: 7. The CDR3 loop spans 16 amino acids. CDR1 and CDR2 from the germline V gene are SGHVS and FQNEAQ. CDR3: CASSSRQGLSNQPQHF. The CDR3 DNA reads as TGTGCCAGCAGCTCGAGACAGGGCCTAAGCAATCAGCCCCAGCATTTT.

The chain employs TRBV19 and TRBJ1-5, with a tentative D call TRBD1 (6 bases). The V gene lost 9 bases and the J gene lost 1 base, with 16 bases spanning the gap. CDR1 and CDR2 from the germline V gene are LNHDA and SQIVND (reference sequence). The CDR3 is 15 residues long. The DNA for the CDR3 is TGTGCCAGCGGGGGGGCAGGGTTAAGCAATCAGCCCCAGCATTTT. As protein: CASGGAGLSNQPQHF. The whole variable domain, remainder taken from reference TRBV19 and TRBJ1-5, is DGGITQSPKYLFRKEGQNVTLSCEQNLNHDAMYWYRQDPGQGLRLIYYSQIVNDFQKGDIAEGYSVSREKKESFPLTVTSAQKNPTAFYLCASGGAGLSNQPQHFGDGTRLSIL.

The CDR3 loop reads CASSLYLGQGTGNTIYF. In DNA, the CDR3 is TGTGCCAGCAGCTTGTACCTAGGACAGGGAACTGGAAACACCATATATTTT. The V and J genes are TRBV5-4 and TRBJ1-3; TRBD1 matches 8 bases. Germline assignment: CDR1 SGHNT and CDR2 YYREEE (reference sequence). CDR3 length: 17 amino acids. The ends lost 1 base at V and 2 bases at J; junction bases unmatched: 8.

This sequence joins TRBV2 and TRBJ1-2, with D possibly being TRBD1 (6 bases). The CDR3 contains 14 residues. The germline V gene has CDR1 SNHLY and CDR2 FYNNEI. V dropped 7 bases and J dropped 2 bases, with 14 bases sitting between them. CDR3 region: CASTMSGQNYGYTF. The DNA for the CDR3 is TGTGCCAGCACGATGAGCGGACAGAACTATGGCTACACCTTC.

The chain links TRBV11-1 to TRBJ1-2, with D possibly TRBD1 on 5 matching bases. With 1 base removed from V and 5 bases from J, the gap between germline ends came to 11 bases. The length of the CDR3 is 14 residues. The germline CDR1 and CDR2 sequences are SGHAT and FQDESV (reference sequence). The CDR3 protein is CASSLVRGSYGYTF. DNA for the CDR3: TGTGCCAGCAGCTTAGTCCGGGGGTCATATGGCTACACCTTC. The entire variable domain, with the rest obtained from reference TRBV11-1 and TRBJ1-2, is as follows: EAEVAQSPRYKITEKSQAVAFWCDPISGHATLYWYRQILGQGPELLVQFQDESVVDDSQLPKDRFSAERLKGVDSTLKIQPAELGDSAMYLCASSLVRGSYGYTFGSGTRLTVV.

The chain links TRBV5-1 to TRBJ1-1; a possible D gene is TRBD1 (5 bases). CDR1 is SGHRS and CDR2 is YFSETQ in the germline V gene. V lost 6 bases and J lost 4, with 10 bases in between. The CDR3 is 12 amino acids. The CDR3 DNA follows: TGCGCCAGCACGGGGGGTTTCACTGAAGCTTTCTTT. As protein: CASTGGFTEAFF.

V is TRBV7-2 and J is TRBJ2-5; 8 bases are shared with TRBD2. The ends lost 5 bases at V and 5 bases at J; junction bases unmatched: 10. This CDR3 has 15 amino acids. CDR1 and CDR2 (germline): SGHTA, FQGNSA. CDR3 sequence: CASSRLTGGRETQYF. The CDR3 coding sequence is TGTGCCAGCAGCCGGTTGACGGGGGGGCGGGAGACCCAGTACTTC.

The V call is TRBV20-1, the J call TRBJ2-1; 8 bases map to TRBD2. The CDR3 length is 15 residues. Germline CDR1 and CDR2: DFQATT and SNEGSKA (reference sequence). V shed 3 bases and J 1 base; nucleotides not matched to a gene: 5. CDR3 region: CSASLPGGSYNEQFF. CDR3 DNA sequence: TGCAGTGCTAGTCTTCCGGGGGGGTCCTACAATGAGCAGTTCTTC.

The V and J genes are TRBV7-9 and TRBJ2-7; 11 bases are shared with TRBD2. CDR1 is SEHNR and CDR2 is FQNEAQ in the germline V gene (reference sequence). J lost 2 bases, V lost 4 bases, and 7 bases had no gene match. The CDR3 covers 16 residues. CDR3 loop: CASSSPGLADTYEQYF. CDR3 coding DNA: TGTGCCAGCAGCTCGCCGGGACTAGCGGATACCTACGAGCAGTACTTC.

CDR3 DNA sequence: TGTGCCAGCAGCTTCCGGGGGGAGAACATAGAGACCCAGTACTTC. It codes for CASSFRGENIETQYF. This chain connects TRBV11-2 to TRBJ2-5; TRBD2 matches at 7 bases. This CDR3 has 15 amino acids. Unmatched junction bases numbered 8, after V lost 3 bases and J lost 4 bases. Per the germline V gene, CDR1 is SGHAT and CDR2 is FQNNGV. The entire variable domain, with the rest obtained from reference TRBV11-2 and TRBJ2-5, is as follows: EAGVAQSPRYKIIEKRQSVAFWCNPISGHATLYWYQQILGQGPKLLIQFQNNGVVDDSQLPKDRFSAERLKGVDSTLKIQPAKLEDSAVYLCASSFRGENIETQYFGPGTRLLVL.

V is TRBV30 and J is TRBJ2-5, with D uncertain. Germline CDR1 reads GTSNPN; CDR2 reads SVGIG (reference sequence). The CDR3 length is 11 residues. V lost 2 bases to trimming and J lost 4 bases, with 5 bases between them. CDR3 protein: CAWSLLETQYF. CDR3 coding DNA: TGTGCCTGGAGTCTCCTAGAGACCCAGTACTTC.